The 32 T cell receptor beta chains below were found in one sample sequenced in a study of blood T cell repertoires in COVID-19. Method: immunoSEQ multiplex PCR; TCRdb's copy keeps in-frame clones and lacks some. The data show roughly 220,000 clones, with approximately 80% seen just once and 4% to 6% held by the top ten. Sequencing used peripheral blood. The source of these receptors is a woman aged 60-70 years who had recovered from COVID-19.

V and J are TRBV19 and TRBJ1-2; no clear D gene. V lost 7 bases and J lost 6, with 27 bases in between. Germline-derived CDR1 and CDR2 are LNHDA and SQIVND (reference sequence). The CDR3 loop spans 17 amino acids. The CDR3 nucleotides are TGTGCCAGTACTAGTATGTCCCCAACGTGGAGGGTTCATGGCTACACCTTC. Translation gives CASTSMSPTWRVHGYTF. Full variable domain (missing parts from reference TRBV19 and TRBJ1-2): DGGITQSPKYLFRKEGQNVTLSCEQNLNHDAMYWYRQDPGQGLRLIYYSQIVNDFQKGDIAEGYSVSREKKESFPLTVTSAQKNPTAFYLCASTSMSPTWRVHGYTFGSGTRLTVV.

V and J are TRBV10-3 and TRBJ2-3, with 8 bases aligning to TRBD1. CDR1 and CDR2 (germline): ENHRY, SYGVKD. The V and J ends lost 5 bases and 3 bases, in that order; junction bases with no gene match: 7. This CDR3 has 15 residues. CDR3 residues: CAISLQGVRTDTQYF. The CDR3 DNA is TGTGCCATCAGTCTACAGGGGGTAAGGACAGATACGCAGTATTTT.

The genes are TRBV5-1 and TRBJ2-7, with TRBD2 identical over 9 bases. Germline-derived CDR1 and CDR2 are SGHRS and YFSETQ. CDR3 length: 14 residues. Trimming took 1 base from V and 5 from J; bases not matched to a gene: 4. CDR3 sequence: CASSLIAGAHEQYF. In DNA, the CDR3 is TGCGCCAGCAGCTTGATAGCGGGGGCCCACGAGCAGTACTTC.

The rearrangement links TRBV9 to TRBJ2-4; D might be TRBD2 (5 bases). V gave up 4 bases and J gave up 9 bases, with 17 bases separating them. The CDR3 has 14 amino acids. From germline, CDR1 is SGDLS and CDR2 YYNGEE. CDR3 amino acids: CASSPGLGSGIQYF. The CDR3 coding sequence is TGTGCCAGCAGCCCTGGACTGGGATCGGGCATTCAGTACTTC.

CDR3 nucleotide sequence: TGTGCCAGCTCAGGGGTCGTAACCCTCCACTTT. This sequence encodes CASSGVVTLHF. J is TRBJ1-6 and V is TRBV6-5, with D perhaps matching TRBD1 (6 bases). Trimming took 8 bases from V and 14 from J, leaving 13 bases between them. The CDR3 consists of 11 residues. Germline V lookup: CDR1 MNHEY, CDR2 SVGAGI.

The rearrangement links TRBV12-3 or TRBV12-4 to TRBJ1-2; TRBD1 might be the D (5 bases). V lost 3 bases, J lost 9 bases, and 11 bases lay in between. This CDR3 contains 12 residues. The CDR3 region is CASSLAGRSYTF. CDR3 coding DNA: TGTGCCAGCAGTTTGGCAGGGAGGAGCTACACCTTC.

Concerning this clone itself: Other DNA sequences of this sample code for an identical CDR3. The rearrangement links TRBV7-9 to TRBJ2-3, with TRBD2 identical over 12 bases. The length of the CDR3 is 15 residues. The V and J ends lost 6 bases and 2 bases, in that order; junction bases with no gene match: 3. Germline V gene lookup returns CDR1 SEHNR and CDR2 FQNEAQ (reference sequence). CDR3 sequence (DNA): TGTGCCAGCAGTCCTAGCGGGGGGGCCACAGATACGCAGTATTTT. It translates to CASSPSGGATDTQYF. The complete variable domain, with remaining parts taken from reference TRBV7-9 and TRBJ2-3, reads DTGVSQNPRHKITKRGQNVTFRCDPISEHNRLYWYRQTLGQGPEFLTYFQNEAQLEKSRLLSDRFSAERPKGSFSTLEIQRTEQGDSAMYLCASSPSGGATDTQYFGPGTRLTVL.

DNA for the CDR3: TGTGCCAGCAGTGAAAGGACAGGGCGAAGGGGCACTGAAGCTTTCTTT. Translation: CASSERTGRRGTEAFF. The chain combines TRBV6-1 with TRBJ1-1; 8 nucleotides align to TRBD1. The trim removed 2 bases at V and 4 bases at J, leaving 9 bases unmatched. The CDR3 has 16 amino acids. Germline lookup yields CDR1 MNHNS and CDR2 SASEGT.

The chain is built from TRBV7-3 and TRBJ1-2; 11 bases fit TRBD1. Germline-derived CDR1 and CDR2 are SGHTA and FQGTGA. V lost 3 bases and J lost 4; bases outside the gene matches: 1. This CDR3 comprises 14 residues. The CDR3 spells CASSLGQGGYGYTF. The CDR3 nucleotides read TGTGCCAGCAGCTTGGGACAGGGGGGCTATGGCTACACCTTC.

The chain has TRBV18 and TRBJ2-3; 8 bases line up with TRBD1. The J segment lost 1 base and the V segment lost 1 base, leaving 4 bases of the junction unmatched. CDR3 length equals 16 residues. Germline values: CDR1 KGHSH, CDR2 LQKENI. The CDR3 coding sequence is TGTGCCAGCTCACCACTGGACAGGGCCGGCACAGATACGCAGTATTTT. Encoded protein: CASSPLDRAGTDTQYF.

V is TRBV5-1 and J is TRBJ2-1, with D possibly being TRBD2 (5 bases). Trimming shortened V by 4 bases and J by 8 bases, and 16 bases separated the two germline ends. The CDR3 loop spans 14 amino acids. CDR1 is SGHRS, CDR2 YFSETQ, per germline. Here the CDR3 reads CASSAEVPRDEQFF. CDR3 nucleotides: TGCGCCAGCAGCGCGGAAGTCCCGAGGGATGAGCAGTTCTTC.

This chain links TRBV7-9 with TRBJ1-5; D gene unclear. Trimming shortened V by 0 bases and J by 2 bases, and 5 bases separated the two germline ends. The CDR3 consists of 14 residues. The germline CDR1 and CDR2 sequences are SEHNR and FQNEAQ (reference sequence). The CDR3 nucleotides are TGTGCCAGCAGCTTAGCCAGTGGCAATCAGCCCCAGCATTTT. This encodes CASSLASGNQPQHF.

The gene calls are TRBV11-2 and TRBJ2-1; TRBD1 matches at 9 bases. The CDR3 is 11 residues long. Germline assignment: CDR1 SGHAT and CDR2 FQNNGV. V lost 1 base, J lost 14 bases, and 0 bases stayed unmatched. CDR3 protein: CASSLGTGEFF. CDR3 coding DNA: TGTGCCAGCAGCTTAGGGACAGGGGAGTTCTTC.

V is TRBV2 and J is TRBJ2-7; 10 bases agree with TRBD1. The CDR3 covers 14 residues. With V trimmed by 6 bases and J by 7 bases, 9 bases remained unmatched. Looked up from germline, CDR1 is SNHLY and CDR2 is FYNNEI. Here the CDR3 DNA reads TGTGCCAGCAGAACCGGGACAGGGGACTGGGAGCAGTACTTC. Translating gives CASRTGTGDWEQYF.

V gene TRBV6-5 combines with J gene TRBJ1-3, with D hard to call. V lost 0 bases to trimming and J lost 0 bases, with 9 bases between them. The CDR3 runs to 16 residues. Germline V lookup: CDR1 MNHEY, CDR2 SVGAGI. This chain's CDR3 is CASSYSTLSSGNTIYF. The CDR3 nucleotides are TGTGCCAGCAGTTACTCTACCCTGAGCTCTGGAAACACCATATATTTT.

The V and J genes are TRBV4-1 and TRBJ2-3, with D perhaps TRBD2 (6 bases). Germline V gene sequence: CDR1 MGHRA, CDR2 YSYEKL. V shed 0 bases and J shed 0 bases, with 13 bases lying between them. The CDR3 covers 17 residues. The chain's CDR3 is CASSQDTGGLSTDTQYF. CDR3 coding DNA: TGCGCCAGCAGCCAAGATACCGGGGGTCTTAGCACAGATACGCAGTATTTT.

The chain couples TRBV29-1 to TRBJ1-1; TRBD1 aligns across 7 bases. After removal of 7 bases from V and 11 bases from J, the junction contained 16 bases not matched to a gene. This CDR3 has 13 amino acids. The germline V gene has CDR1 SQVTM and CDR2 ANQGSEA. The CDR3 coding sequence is TGCAGCGCTGAGGGGGCGCGCAACCCGGCCGCTTTCTTT. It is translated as CSAEGARNPAAFF.

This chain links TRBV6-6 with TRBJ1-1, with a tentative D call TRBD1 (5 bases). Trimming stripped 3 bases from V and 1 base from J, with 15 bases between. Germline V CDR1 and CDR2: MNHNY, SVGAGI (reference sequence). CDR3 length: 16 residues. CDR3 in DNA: TGTGCCAGCAGTTATTGGGGGGGACTTCGGAACACTGAAGCTTTCTTT. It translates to CASSYWGGLRNTEAFF.

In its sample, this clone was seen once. Written as DNA, the CDR3 is TGTGCCAGCAGCGGGCGGGGGACCACTGGTGAGCAGTTCTTC. Encoded protein: CASSGRGTTGEQFF. V and J are TRBV7-2 and TRBJ2-1; 7 bases map to TRBD2. Germline V gene sequence: CDR1 SGHTA, CDR2 FQGNSA. CDR3 length equals 14 residues. V shed 5 bases and J 9 bases; nucleotides not matched to a gene: 10.

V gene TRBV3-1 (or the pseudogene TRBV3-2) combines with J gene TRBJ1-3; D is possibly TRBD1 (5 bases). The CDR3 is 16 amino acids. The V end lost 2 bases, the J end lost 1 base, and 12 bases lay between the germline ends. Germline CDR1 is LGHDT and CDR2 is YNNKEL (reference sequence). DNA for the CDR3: TGTGCCAGCAGCCAAAGGGGAGGGTTATCTGGAAACACCATATATTTT. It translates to CASSQRGGLSGNTIYF.

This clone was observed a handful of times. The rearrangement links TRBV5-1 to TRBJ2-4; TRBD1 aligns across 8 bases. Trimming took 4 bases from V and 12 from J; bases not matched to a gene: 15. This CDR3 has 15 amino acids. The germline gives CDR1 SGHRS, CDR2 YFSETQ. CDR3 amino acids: CASSILPGGEATQYF. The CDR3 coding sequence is TGCGCCAGCAGCATCCTTCCAGGGGGCGAGGCCACTCAGTACTTC.

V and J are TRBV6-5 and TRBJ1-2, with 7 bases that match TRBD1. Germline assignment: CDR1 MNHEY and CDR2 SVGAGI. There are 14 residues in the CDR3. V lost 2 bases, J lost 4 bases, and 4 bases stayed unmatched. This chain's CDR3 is CASSYPGQTYGYTF. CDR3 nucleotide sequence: TGTGCCAGCAGTTACCCGGGACAGACCTATGGCTACACCTTC.

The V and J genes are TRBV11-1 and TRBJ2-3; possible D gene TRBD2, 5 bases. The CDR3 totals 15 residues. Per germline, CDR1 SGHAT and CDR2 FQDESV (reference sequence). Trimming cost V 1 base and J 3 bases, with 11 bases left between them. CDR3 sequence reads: CASSLGVALTDTQYF. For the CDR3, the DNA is TGTGCCAGCAGCTTAGGGGTAGCGCTGACAGATACGCAGTATTTT.

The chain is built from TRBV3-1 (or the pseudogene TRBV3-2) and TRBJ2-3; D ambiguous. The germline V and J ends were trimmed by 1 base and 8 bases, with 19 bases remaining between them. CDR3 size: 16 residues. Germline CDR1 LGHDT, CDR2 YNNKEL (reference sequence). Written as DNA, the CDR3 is TGTGCCAGCAGCCAAGGTTCCCTGGCCCTCCCCCTTACGCAGTATTTT. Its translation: CASSQGSLALPLTQYF.

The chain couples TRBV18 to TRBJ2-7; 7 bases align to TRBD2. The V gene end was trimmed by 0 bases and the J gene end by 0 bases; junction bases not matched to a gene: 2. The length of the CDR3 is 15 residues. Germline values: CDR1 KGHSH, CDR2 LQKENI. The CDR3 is CASSPPRGSSYEQYF. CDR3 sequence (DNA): TGTGCCAGCTCACCACCGCGCGGGAGCTCCTACGAGCAGTACTTC.

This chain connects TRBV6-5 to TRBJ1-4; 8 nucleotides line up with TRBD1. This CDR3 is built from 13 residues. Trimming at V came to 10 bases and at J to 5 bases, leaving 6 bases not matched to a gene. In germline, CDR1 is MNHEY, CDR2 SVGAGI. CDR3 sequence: CATPGGSNEKLFF. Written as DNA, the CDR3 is TGTGCCACCCCAGGGGGCTCGAATGAAAAACTGTTTTTT.

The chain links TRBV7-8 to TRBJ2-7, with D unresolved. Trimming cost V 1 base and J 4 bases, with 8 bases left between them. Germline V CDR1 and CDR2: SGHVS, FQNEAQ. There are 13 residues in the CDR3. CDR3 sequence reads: CASSLGRSYEQYF. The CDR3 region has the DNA TGTGCCAGCAGCTTAGGCAGGTCTTACGAGCAGTACTTC. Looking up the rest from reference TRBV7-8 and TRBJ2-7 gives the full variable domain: GAGVSQSPRYKVAKRGQDVALRCDPISGHVSLFWYQQALGQGPEFLTYFQNEAQLDKSGLPSDRFFAERPEGSVSTLKIQRTQQEDSAVYLCASSLGRSYEQYFGPGTRLTVT.

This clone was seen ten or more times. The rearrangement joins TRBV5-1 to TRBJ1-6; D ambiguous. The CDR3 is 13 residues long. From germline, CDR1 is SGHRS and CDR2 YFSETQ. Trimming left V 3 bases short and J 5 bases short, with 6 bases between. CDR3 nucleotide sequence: TGCGCCAGCAGCTCCCAGGATAATTCACCCCTCCACTTT. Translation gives CASSSQDNSPLHF. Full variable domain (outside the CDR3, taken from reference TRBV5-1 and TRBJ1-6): KAGVTQTPRYLIKTRGQQVTLSCSPISGHRSVSWYQQTPGQGLQFLFEYFSETQRNKGNFPGRFSGRQFSNSRSEMNVSTLELGDSALYLCASSSQDNSPLHFGNGTRLTVT.

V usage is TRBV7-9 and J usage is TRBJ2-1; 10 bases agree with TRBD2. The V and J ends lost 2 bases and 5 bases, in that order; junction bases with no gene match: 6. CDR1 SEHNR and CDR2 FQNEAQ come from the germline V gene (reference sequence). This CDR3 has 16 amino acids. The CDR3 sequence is CASSLTLAGEDNEQFF. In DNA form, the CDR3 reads TGTGCCAGCAGCTTAACTCTAGCGGGGGAGGACAATGAGCAGTTCTTC.

CDR3 bases: TGTGCCAGCTCACCGGACGGGGAAAGGCAACTGTTTTTT. Protein product: CASSPDGERQLFF. The chain is built from TRBV18 and TRBJ1-4; no reliable D call. The CDR3 consists of 13 residues. CDR1 is KGHSH and CDR2 is LQKENI in the germline V gene. V was pared by 3 bases and J by 12 bases, with 14 bases between.

The chain's CDR3 is CASSPGGNQPQHF. Written as DNA, the CDR3 is TGTGCCAGCAGCCCCGGGGGTAATCAGCCCCAGCATTTT. The genes are TRBV7-8 and TRBJ1-5; tentative D call: TRBD1 (5 bases). With 5 bases removed from V and 4 bases from J, the gap between germline ends came to 9 bases. In germline, CDR1 is SGHVS, CDR2 FQNEAQ. CDR3 length: 13 residues.

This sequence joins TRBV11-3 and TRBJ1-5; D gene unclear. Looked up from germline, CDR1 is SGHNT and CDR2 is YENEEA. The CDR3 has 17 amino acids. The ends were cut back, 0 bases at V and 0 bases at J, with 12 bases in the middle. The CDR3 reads CASSLDCRSPSNQPQHF. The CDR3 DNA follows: TGTGCCAGCAGCTTAGATTGTAGGAGCCCTAGCAATCAGCCCCAGCATTTT.